The present entry profiles one T cell receptor (beta chain) with its context. Other nucleotide sequences in the sample specify the same CDR3. The sample comes from a study of blood T cell repertoires in COVID-19. Looking at the study overall: Samples taken during acute and convalescent COVID-19 were collected in the United States, Italy and Spain. Nucleic acid was either cDNA or gDNA, and it came from T cells, B-cell-depleted T cells, or PBMCs.

In the original processing: The authors estimated nucleated cell counts from reference gene primer amplification. TCRdb keeps only in-frame clones here, not all; method: immunoSEQ multiplex PCR. V and J calls and clone size come straight from that table; D and trimming were deduced from the DNA. Of under 75,000 clones listed, over 70% are singletons. The V end lost 2 bases, the J end lost 3 bases, and 11 bases lay between the germline ends. CDR1 is SGDLS, CDR2 YYNGEE, per germline. The CDR3 totals 14 residues. The clonotype originates from a woman between 50 and 59 years old with active or convalescent COVID-19. The sequenced material came from peripheral blood. The chain combines TRBV9 with TRBJ1-1; unclear D gene. The CDR3 DNA is TGTGCCAGCAGCGTTCGGTGGGGAGACACTGAAGCTTTCTTT. Translated, it gives CASSVRWGDTEAFF.